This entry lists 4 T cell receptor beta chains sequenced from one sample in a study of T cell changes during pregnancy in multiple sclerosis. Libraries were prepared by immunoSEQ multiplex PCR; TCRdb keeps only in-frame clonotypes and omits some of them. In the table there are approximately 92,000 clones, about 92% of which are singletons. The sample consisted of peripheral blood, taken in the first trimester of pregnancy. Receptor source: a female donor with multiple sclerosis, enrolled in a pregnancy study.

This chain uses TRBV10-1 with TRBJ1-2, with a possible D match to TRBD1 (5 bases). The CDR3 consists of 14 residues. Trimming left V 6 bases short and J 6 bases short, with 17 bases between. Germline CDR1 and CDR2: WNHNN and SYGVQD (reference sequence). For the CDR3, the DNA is TGCGCCAGCAGGGGGGGAACCCCTCAGGATGGCTACACCTTC. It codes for CASRGGTPQDGYTF.

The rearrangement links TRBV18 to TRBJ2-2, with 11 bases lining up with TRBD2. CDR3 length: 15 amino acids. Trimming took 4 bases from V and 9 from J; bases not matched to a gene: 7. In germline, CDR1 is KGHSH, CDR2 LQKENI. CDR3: CASSLGLAVARELFF. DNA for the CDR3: TGTGCCAGCTCACTGGGACTAGCGGTTGCTCGGGAGCTGTTTTTT. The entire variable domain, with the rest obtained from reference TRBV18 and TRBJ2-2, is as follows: NAGVMQNPRHLVRRRGQEARLRCSPMKGHSHVYWYRQLPEEGLKFMVYLQKENIIDESGMPKERFSAEFPKEGPSILRIQQVVRGDSAAYFCASSLGLAVARELFFGEGSRLTVL.

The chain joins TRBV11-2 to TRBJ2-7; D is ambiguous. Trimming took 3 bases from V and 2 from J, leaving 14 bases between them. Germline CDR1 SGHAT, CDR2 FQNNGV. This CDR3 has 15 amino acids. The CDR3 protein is CASSLPGSITYEQYF. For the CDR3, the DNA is TGTGCCAGCAGCTTGCCCGGGTCAATCACCTACGAGCAGTACTTC.

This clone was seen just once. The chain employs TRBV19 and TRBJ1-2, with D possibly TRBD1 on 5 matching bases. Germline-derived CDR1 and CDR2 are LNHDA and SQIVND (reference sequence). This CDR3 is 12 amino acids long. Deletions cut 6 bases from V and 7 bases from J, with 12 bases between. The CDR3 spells CASRPSGGGYTF. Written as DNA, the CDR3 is TGTGCCAGTAGACCATCCGGGGGTGGCTACACCTTC.